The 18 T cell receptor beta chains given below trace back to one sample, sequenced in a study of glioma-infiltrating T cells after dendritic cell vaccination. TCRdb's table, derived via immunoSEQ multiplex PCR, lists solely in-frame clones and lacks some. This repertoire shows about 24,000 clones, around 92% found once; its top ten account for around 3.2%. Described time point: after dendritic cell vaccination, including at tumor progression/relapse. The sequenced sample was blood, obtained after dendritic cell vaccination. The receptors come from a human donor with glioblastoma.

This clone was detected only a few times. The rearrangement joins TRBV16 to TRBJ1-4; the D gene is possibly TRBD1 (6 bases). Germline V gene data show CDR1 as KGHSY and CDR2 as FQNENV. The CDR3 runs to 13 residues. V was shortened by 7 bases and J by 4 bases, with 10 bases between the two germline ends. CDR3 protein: CASTTGNNEKLFF. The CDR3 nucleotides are TGTGCCAGCACAACAGGGAATAATGAAAAACTGTTTTTT.

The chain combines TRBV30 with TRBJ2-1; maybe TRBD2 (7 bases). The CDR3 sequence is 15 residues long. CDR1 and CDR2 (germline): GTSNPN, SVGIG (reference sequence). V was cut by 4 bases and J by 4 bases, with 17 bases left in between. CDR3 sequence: CAWTMKAGAYNEQFF. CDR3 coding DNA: TGTGCCTGGACCATGAAGGCGGGGGCATACAATGAGCAGTTCTTC.

As DNA, the CDR3 is TGTGCCAGCAGCCCTACAGGGAGTGGCAATCAGCCCCAGCATTTT. This encodes CASSPTGSGNQPQHF. V and J are TRBV7-8 and TRBJ1-5; D perhaps matches TRBD1 (6 bases). The CDR3 has 15 amino acids. Germline V gene data show CDR1 as SGHVS and CDR2 as FQNEAQ. V lost 5 bases, J lost 2 bases, and 13 bases lay in between. The complete variable domain, with remaining parts taken from reference TRBV7-8 and TRBJ1-5, reads GAGVSQSPRYKVAKRGQDVALRCDPISGHVSLFWYQQALGQGPEFLTYFQNEAQLDKSGLPSDRFFAERPEGSVSTLKIQRTQQEDSAVYLCASSPTGSGNQPQHFGDGTRLSIL.

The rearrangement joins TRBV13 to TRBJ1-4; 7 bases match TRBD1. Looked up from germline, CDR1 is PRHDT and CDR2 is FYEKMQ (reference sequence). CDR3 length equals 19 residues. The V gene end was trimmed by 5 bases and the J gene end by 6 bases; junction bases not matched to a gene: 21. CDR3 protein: CASSKKGAVSALGDEKLFF. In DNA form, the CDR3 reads TGTGCCAGCAGCAAAAAGGGGGCGGTGAGTGCCCTGGGGGATGAAAAACTGTTTTTT.

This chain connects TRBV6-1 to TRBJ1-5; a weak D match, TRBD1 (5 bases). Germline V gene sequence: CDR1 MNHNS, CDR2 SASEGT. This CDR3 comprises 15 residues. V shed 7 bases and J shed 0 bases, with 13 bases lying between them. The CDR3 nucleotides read TGTGCCAGCATGGGTAGGACAAATAGCAATCAGCCCCAGCATTTT. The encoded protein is CASMGRTNSNQPQHF.

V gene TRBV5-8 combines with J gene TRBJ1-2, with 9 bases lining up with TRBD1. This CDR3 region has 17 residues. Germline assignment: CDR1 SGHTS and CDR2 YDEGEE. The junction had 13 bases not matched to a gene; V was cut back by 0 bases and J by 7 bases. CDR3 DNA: TGTGCCAGCAGCTTGGCGTCTAAAATGGGACAGGGCTCTGGCTACACCTTC. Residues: CASSLASKMGQGSGYTF.

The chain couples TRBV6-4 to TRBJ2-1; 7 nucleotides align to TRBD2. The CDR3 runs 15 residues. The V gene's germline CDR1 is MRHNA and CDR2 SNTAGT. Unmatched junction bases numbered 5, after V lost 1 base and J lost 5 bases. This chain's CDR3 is CASSDWGGRHNEQFF. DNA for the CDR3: TGTGCCAGCAGTGACTGGGGGGGAAGGCACAATGAGCAGTTCTTC.

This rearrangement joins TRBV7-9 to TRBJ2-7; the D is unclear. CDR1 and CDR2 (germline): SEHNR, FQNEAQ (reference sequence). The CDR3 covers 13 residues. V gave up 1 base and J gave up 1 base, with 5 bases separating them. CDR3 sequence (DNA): TGTGCCAGCAGCTTAGTTCGGTCCTACGAGCAGTACTTC. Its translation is CASSLVRSYEQYF.

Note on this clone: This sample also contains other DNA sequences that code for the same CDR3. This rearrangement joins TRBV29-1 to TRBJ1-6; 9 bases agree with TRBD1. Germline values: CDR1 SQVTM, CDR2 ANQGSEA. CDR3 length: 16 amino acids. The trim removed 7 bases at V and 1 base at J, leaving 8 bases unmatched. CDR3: CSASTGGDSYNSPLHF. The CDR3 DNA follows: TGCAGCGCTTCAACAGGGGGCGATTCCTATAATTCACCCCTCCACTTT.

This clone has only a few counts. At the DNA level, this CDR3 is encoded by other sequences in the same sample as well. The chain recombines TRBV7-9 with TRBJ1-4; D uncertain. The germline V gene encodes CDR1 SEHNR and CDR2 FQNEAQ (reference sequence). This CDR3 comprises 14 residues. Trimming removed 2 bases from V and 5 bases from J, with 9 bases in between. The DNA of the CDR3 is TGTGCCAGCAGCTTAAGTACGGGGAATGAAAAACTGTTTTTT. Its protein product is CASSLSTGNEKLFF.

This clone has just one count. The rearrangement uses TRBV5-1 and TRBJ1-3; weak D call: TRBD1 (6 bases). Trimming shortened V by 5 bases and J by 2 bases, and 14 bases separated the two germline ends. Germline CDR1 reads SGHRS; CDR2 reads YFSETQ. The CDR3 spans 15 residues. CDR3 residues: CASRPTQGTGNTIYF. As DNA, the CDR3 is TGCGCCAGCAGACCCACCCAGGGGACTGGAAACACCATATATTTT.

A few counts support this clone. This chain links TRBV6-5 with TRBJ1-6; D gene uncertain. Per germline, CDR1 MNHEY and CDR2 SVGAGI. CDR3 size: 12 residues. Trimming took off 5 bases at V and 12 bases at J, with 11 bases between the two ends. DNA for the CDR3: TGTGCCAGCAGTGACTTTAAGCGACCCCTCCACTTT. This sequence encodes CASSDFKRPLHF.

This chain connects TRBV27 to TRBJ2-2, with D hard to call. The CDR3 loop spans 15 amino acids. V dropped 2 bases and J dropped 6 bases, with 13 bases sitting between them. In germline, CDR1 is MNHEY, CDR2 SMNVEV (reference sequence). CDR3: CASSLVFSPAGELFF. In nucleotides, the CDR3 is TGTGCCAGCAGTTTAGTGTTTTCCCCCGCCGGGGAGCTGTTTTTT.

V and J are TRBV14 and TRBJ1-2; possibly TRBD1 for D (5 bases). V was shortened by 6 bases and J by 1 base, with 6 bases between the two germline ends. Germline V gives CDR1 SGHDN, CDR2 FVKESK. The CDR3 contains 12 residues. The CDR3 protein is CASRGLNYGYTF. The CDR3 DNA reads TGTGCCAGCAGGGGGCTTAACTATGGCTACACCTTC. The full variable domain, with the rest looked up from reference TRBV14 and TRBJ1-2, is EAGVTQFPSHSVIEKGQTVTLRCDPISGHDNLYWYRRVMGKEIKFLLHFVKESKQDESGMPNNRFLAERTGGTYSTLKVQPAELEDSGVYFCASRGLNYGYTFGSGTRLTVV.

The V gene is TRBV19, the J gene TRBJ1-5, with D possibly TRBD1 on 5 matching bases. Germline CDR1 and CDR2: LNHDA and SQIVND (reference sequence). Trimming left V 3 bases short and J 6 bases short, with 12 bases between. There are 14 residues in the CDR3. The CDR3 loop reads CASSIGDRIQPQHF. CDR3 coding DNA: TGTGCCAGTAGTATTGGCGACAGAATTCAGCCCCAGCATTTT.

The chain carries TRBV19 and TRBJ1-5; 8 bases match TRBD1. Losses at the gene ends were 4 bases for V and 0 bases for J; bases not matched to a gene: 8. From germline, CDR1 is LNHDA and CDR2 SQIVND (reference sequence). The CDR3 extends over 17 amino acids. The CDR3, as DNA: TGTGCCAGTAGTACCTGGACAGGGACCTATAGCAATCAGCCCCAGCATTTT. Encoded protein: CASSTWTGTYSNQPQHF.

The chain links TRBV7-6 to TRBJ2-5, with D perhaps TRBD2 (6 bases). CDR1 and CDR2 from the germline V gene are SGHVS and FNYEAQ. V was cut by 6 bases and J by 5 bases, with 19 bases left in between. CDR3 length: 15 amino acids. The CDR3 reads CASSLQGFGGETQYF. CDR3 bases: TGTGCCAGCAGTCTCCAGGGTTTCGGAGGGGAGACCCAGTACTTC.

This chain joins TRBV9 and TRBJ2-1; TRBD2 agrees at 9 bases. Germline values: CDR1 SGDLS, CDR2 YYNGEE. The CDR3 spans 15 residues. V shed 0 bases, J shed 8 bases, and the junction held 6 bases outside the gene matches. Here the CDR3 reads CASSVASGGTYEQFF. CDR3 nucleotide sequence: TGTGCCAGCAGCGTAGCCAGCGGGGGGACGTATGAGCAGTTCTTC.